Detailed here is one T cell receptor beta chain. The antigen remains unidentified. CDR3 size: 12 residues. With 4 bases removed from V and 10 bases from J, the gap between germline ends came to 11 bases. Germline V gives CDR1 SGHVS, CDR2 FQNEAQ. The sample belongs to a study of PD-1 blockade in classical Hodgkin lymphoma. TCRdb's copy holds only in-frame clones and misses some; the assay was immunoSEQ multiplex PCR. The sample consists of some 43,000 clones, approximately 90% of them appearing once. Each and every patient relapsed after autologous stem cell transplantation, and patients got differing brentuximab vedotin exposure. Study-wide points: Unlike CD8+ TCR diversity, which did not rise significantly by C4D1, CD4+ TCR diversity did.

The chain has TRBV7-8 and TRBJ1-5, with TRBD1 as a possible D gene (6 bases). Sample: peripheral blood mononuclear cells (PBMCs), taken before the second cycle of nivolumab. The TCR sequence derives from a human donor with classical Hodgkin lymphoma. The CDR3 coding sequence is TGTGCCAGCAGCTCGACAGGATTTCCCCAGCATTTT. Translating gives CASSSTGFPQHF. Looking up the rest from reference TRBV7-8 and TRBJ1-5 gives the full variable domain: GAGVSQSPRYKVAKRGQDVALRCDPISGHVSLFWYQQALGQGPEFLTYFQNEAQLDKSGLPSDRFFAERPEGSVSTLKIQRTQQEDSAVYLCASSSTGFPQHFGDGTRLSIL.